This T cell receptor beta chain was observed in a study of T cell responses to AZD1222 COVID-19 vaccine. Study-wide points: AZD1222 recipients seropositive at baseline numbered only 6 or 7. Vaccine-associated CD4 TCRs spanned spike, dominant at 160-218 and 743-854. A mostly white British donor set with more females was recruited, and clonal diversity was possibly underestimated.

Points on this clone: Its antigen is unidentified.

TCRdb's table, derived via immunoSEQ multiplex PCR, lists solely in-frame clones and lacks some. The data contain 100,000 to 150,000 clones, approximately 91% of them seen just once; the ten biggest clones take up about 1%. Trimming took off 2 bases at V and 0 bases at J, with 16 bases between the two ends. The CDR3 extends over 17 amino acids. Germline CDR1 and CDR2: LNHDA and SQIVND (reference sequence). V gene TRBV19 combines with J gene TRBJ1-1; D unclear. The specimen comprised peripheral blood, sampled 28 days after the second AZD1222 dose. The receptor's source is an adult who received the AZD1222 COVID-19 vaccine. CDR3 loop: CASSISFGRMMNTEAFF. The DNA of the CDR3 is TGTGCCAGTAGTATAAGCTTCGGAAGGATGATGAACACTGAAGCTTTCTTT.